These 14 T cell receptor beta chains were all obtained from the same sample, sequenced in a study of Ad26.COV2.S vaccination and SARS-CoV-2 variants. Described treatment: 19 received Ad26.COV2.S at low or high dose, single or two shots; a few received placebo; per-sample allocation not given. Repertoires come from day 63 after the first vaccine or placebo injection. Assay used: immunoSEQ multiplex PCR; TCRdb lists only in-frame clones, some missing. The data contain a few hundred thousand clones, 70% to 90% of them singletons. Sequenced material: peripheral blood, taken in a trial of Ad26.COV2.S vaccine versus placebo. These receptors came from a person aged 18-65 years who received the Ad26.COV2.S COVID-19 vaccine or a placebo.

This chain links TRBV5-1 with TRBJ2-5; 7 bases are shared with TRBD2. J was trimmed by 4 bases and V by 2 bases; bases with no gene match: 11. Germline V gene lookup returns CDR1 SGHRS and CDR2 YFSETQ. The CDR3 is 16 amino acids. This CDR3 reads CASSFSASGTGETQYF. The CDR3 bases are TGCGCCAGCAGCTTTTCGGCCAGCGGGACGGGAGAGACCCAGTACTTC.

This chain links TRBV20-1 with TRBJ1-5, with TRBD1 matching 7 bases. Germline trimming cut 3 bases from V and 6 bases from J; bases unmatched to any gene: 5. Germline V gene sequence: CDR1 DFQATT, CDR2 SNEGSKA (reference sequence). The CDR3 is made up of 13 amino acids. The CDR3 nucleotides read TGCAGTGCTAGTAAGCAGGGGGGTCAGCCCCAGCATTTT. Amino acids: CSASKQGGQPQHF.

The chain employs TRBV27 and TRBJ2-5; no firm D call. The CDR3 covers 13 residues. Germline V lookup: CDR1 MNHEY, CDR2 SMNVEV (reference sequence). Between the trimmed V and J ends, which lost 7 bases and 5 bases, there was a span of 14 bases. The CDR3 DNA follows: TGTGCCAGCAAGGCAGGAGCGAAGGAGACCCAGTACTTC. Amino acid sequence: CASKAGAKETQYF.

This sequence joins TRBV6-6 and TRBJ2-7, with 7 bases aligning to TRBD2. The germline V gene has CDR1 MNHNY and CDR2 SVGAGI (reference sequence). Germline trimming cut 7 bases from V and 3 bases from J; bases unmatched to any gene: 6. The CDR3 is 13 residues long. CDR3 in amino acids: CASTLGEGYEQYF. Here the CDR3 DNA reads TGTGCCAGCACCCTCGGGGAGGGCTACGAGCAGTACTTC.

This clone was observed once. The chain couples TRBV11-1 to TRBJ2-7; D not certain. The CDR3 totals 12 residues. Germline assignment: CDR1 SGHAT and CDR2 FQDESV (reference sequence). V was pared by 2 bases and J by 6 bases, with 8 bases between. CDR3 sequence: CASSLKGIEQYF. The CDR3 DNA reads TGTGCCAGCAGCTTAAAGGGTATCGAGCAGTACTTC. The full variable domain, rest sourced from reference TRBV11-1 and TRBJ2-7, is EAEVAQSPRYKITEKSQAVAFWCDPISGHATLYWYRQILGQGPELLVQFQDESVVDDSQLPKDRFSAERLKGVDSTLKIQPAELGDSAMYLCASSLKGIEQYFGPGTRLTVT.

The chain combines TRBV11-3 with TRBJ2-1; 8 bases match TRBD2. The V gene's germline CDR1 is SGHNT and CDR2 YENEEA. The CDR3 is 18 residues long. V trimming: 4 bases; J trimming: 0 bases; junction bases outside the gene matches: 11. The CDR3 loop is CASSSSFSGMSSYNEQFF. The CDR3 nucleotides are TGTGCCAGCAGCTCCTCCTTTAGCGGGATGAGCTCCTACAATGAGCAGTTCTTC.

The rearrangement uses TRBV11-3 and TRBJ2-4; TRBD2 matches at 7 bases. V shed 3 bases and J 7 bases; nucleotides not matched to a gene: 12. The CDR3 contains 16 residues. Germline V gene data show CDR1 as SGHNT and CDR2 as YENEEA. Here the CDR3 reads CASSFLGRAEGNIQYF. DNA for the CDR3: TGTGCCAGCAGCTTCTTGGGGAGGGCCGAGGGTAACATTCAGTACTTC. Variable domain in full (rest from reference TRBV11-3 and TRBJ2-4): EAGVVQSPRYKIIEKKQPVAFWCNPISGHNTLYWYLQNLGQGPELLIRYENEEAVDDSQLPKDRFSAERLKGVDSTLKIQPAELGDSAVYLCASSFLGRAEGNIQYFGAGTRLSVL.

The V gene is TRBV6-6, the J gene TRBJ2-7, with TRBD2 identical over 12 bases. V shed 6 bases and J 6 bases; nucleotides not matched to a gene: 12. Germline values: CDR1 MNHNY, CDR2 SVGAGI (reference sequence). The CDR3 runs 16 residues. CDR3 in amino acids: CASRAGGLGLAGEQYF. The CDR3 bases are TGTGCCAGCAGGGCAGGGGGCCTGGGACTAGCGGGCGAGCAGTACTTC.

The genes are TRBV19 and TRBJ2-3; D not certain. CDR1 is LNHDA, CDR2 SQIVND, per germline (reference sequence). Between the trimmed V and J ends, which lost 5 bases and 2 bases, there was a span of 17 bases. The CDR3 sequence is 16 residues long. In DNA, the CDR3 is TGTGCCAGTAGTCCTCTCGGGCGGAGCAACACAGATACGCAGTATTTT. Residues: CASSPLGRSNTDTQYF.

Here the CDR3 DNA reads TGCGCCAGCAGCCCAGAAAGGGGGGGCCTTAGGGGCTACACCTTC. Protein sequence: CASSPERGGLRGYTF. The chain has TRBV4-3 and TRBJ1-2, with D possibly being TRBD1 (6 bases). Germline V CDR1 and CDR2: LGHNA, YSLEER. V shed 4 bases and J shed 8 bases, with 20 bases lying between them. This CDR3 contains 15 residues.

V usage is TRBV5-1 and J usage is TRBJ1-2, with D maybe TRBD1 (5 bases). Germline V gene sequence: CDR1 SGHRS, CDR2 YFSETQ. V lost 4 bases and J 0 bases, leaving 19 bases between the germline ends. The CDR3 extends over 17 amino acids. CDR3 in amino acids: CASSLASSGTTNYGYTF. In nucleotides, the CDR3 is TGCGCCAGCAGCCTTGCGTCATCCGGGACCACTAACTATGGCTACACCTTC. Together with reference TRBV5-1 and TRBJ1-2, the CDR3 gives the full variable domain: KAGVTQTPRYLIKTRGQQVTLSCSPISGHRSVSWYQQTPGQGLQFLFEYFSETQRNKGNFPGRFSGRQFSNSRSEMNVSTLELGDSALYLCASSLASSGTTNYGYTFGSGTRLTVV.

The chain carries TRBV9 and TRBJ2-2; 10 nucleotides line up with TRBD1. V lost 4 bases and J lost 4; bases outside the gene matches: 4. The CDR3 is 15 amino acids. Per germline, CDR1 SGDLS and CDR2 YYNGEE. CDR3 nucleotide sequence: TGTGCCAGCAGCCCAAGGACAGGGGGCACCGGGGAGCTGTTTTTT. Translating it yields CASSPRTGGTGELFF. The full variable domain, in which reference TRBV9 and TRBJ2-2 provide the parts outside the CDR3, is DSGVTQTPKHLITATGQRVTLRCSPRSGDLSVYWYQQSLDQGLQFLIQYYNGEERAKGNILERFSAQQFPDLHSELNLSSLELGDSALYFCASSPRTGGTGELFFGEGSRLTVL.

Turning to this clone: The same CDR3 also results from other DNA sequences found in this sample. The chain has TRBV7-3 and TRBJ2-1; D possibly corresponds to TRBD1 (5 bases). Trimming pared 6 bases from V and 4 bases from J, leaving 10 bases between. Germline lookup yields CDR1 SGHTA and CDR2 FQGTGA. CDR3 length equals 13 residues. CDR3 amino acids: CASSPGSYNEQFF. The CDR3 region has the DNA TGTGCCAGCAGTCCAGGGTCATACAATGAGCAGTTCTTC.

The chain is built from TRBV19 and TRBJ2-1; TRBD2 matches 7 bases. CDR1 and CDR2 (germline): LNHDA, SQIVND (reference sequence). V gave up 5 bases and J gave up 6 bases; unmatched junction bases: 16. The CDR3 runs 17 residues. CDR3 amino acids: CASSGEGSRLAGNEQFF. CDR3 DNA: TGTGCCAGTAGTGGGGAGGGATCGCGTCTAGCAGGCAATGAGCAGTTCTTC.